This entry lists 17 T cell receptor beta chains sequenced from one sample in a study of CD8 T cells in ankylosing spondylitis. Study conclusions and caveats: A TCR beta motif of fewer than ten highly homologous variants seemed to mark ankylosing spondylitis blood.

These TCRs' antigens remain unknown. TCRdb used MiXCR to reprocess the 5' RACE reads, holding one entry per CDR3 protein. The sample carries 700,000 to 850,000 distinct CDR3 sequences, over 9.5% recorded once. Input material: blood, either unsorted or a sorted T cell fraction (not recorded which). Receptors originate from a male donor with ankylosing spondylitis.

This clonotype was seen only a few times. The J gene is TRBJ2-2, the V gene TRBV20-1; 7 bases are shared with TRBD1. CDR3 size: 16 residues. The V gene end was trimmed by 6 bases and the J gene end by 0 bases; junction bases not matched to a gene: 10. Germline CDR1 DFQATT, CDR2 SNEGSKA (reference sequence). For the CDR3, the DNA is TGCAGTGCGAAGGGGACAGTCGTTGCGAACACCGGGGAGCTGTTTTTT. This codes for CSAKGTVVANTGELFF.

The CDR3 is CATSRGQGGAETQYF. In DNA form, the CDR3 reads TGTGCCACCAGCAGAGGACAGGGAGGTGCCGAGACCCAGTACTTC. The chain has TRBV15 and TRBJ2-5; TRBD1 is a possible D gene (7 bases). The CDR3 length is 15 residues. The germline V and J ends were trimmed by 1 base and 5 bases, with 14 bases remaining between them. The V gene's germline CDR1 is LNHNV and CDR2 YYDKDF (reference sequence).

This clonotype came up a few times. This chain links TRBV7-6 with TRBJ2-2, with D possibly being TRBD1 (6 bases). CDR3 length: 16 amino acids. Germline V lookup: CDR1 SGHVS, CDR2 FNYEAQ. Trimming took off 7 bases at V and 4 bases at J, with 19 bases between the two ends. CDR3 nucleotides: TGTGCCAGCACCGCAGGGAGAGGGGGTAGCACCGGGGAGCTGTTTTTT. It specifies CASTAGRGGSTGELFF.

This clonotype was counted between two and nine times. The chain uses TRBV4-1 and TRBJ1-1; TRBD1 might be the D (6 bases). In germline, CDR1 is MGHRA, CDR2 YSYEKL. V gave up 2 bases and J gave up 2 bases, with 15 bases separating them. The CDR3 spans 16 residues. This CDR3 is CASSQWGDTRNTEAFF. In nucleotides, the CDR3 is TGCGCCAGCAGCCAATGGGGGGACACTCGAAACACTGAAGCTTTCTTT.

The gene calls are TRBV20-1 and TRBJ2-7; TRBD2 matches at 12 bases. Per the germline V gene, CDR1 is DFQATT and CDR2 is SNEGSKA (reference sequence). This CDR3 contains 14 residues. Unmatched junction bases numbered 6, after V lost 3 bases and J lost 6 bases. For the CDR3, the DNA is TGCAGTGCTAGTATAGGACTAGCGGGAACCGAGCAGTACTTC. Translation gives CSASIGLAGTEQYF.

Only a few counts were recorded for this clonotype. The rearrangement links TRBV29-1 to TRBJ1-4; 11 nucleotides align to TRBD1. CDR3 length: 16 amino acids. Per germline, CDR1 SQVTM and CDR2 ANQGSEA. V dropped 6 bases and J dropped 0; count of bases not matched to a gene: 6. The CDR3 DNA reads TGCAGCGTACCGGGGACAGGGGGATCAACTAATGAAAAACTGTTTTTT. It encodes CSVPGTGGSTNEKLFF.

This clonotype was observed a handful of times. The chain recombines TRBV29-1 with TRBJ1-4; D remains unclear. Trimming pared 3 bases from V and 8 bases from J, leaving 13 bases between. Per the germline V gene, CDR1 is SQVTM and CDR2 is ANQGSEA. This CDR3 contains 13 residues. This CDR3 is CSVDRGRGEKLFF. CDR3 in DNA: TGCAGCGTTGATCGTGGGAGAGGGGAAAAACTGTTTTTT. Combining the CDR3 with reference TRBV29-1 and TRBJ1-4 gives the whole variable domain SAVISQKPSRDICQRGTSLTIQCQVDSQVTMMFWYRQQPGQSLTLIATANQGSEATYESGFVIDKFPISRPNLTFSTLTVSNMSPEDSSIYLCSVDRGRGEKLFFGSGTQLSVL.

This clonotype has a handful of counts. The V call is TRBV12-3 or TRBV12-4, the J call TRBJ1-1; TRBD1 agrees at 8 bases. This CDR3 contains 15 residues. Unmatched junction bases numbered 7, after V lost 3 bases and J lost 4 bases. CDR3 protein: CASSFPQGATTEAFF. CDR3 bases: TGTGCCAGCAGTTTTCCTCAGGGGGCGACCACTGAAGCTTTCTTT.

The chain joins TRBV21-1 to TRBJ2-5; TRBD1, the table's D call, lacks a check against the DNA. TRBV21-1 represents a pseudogene. This CDR3 region has 14 residues. The CDR3 DNA reads as TGTGCCAGCAGCAAAGTGGACACCCAAGAGACCCAGTACTTC. Its protein product is CASSKVDTQETQYF.

The rearrangement joins TRBV20-1 to TRBJ2-3; D not resolved. CDR1 and CDR2 from the germline V gene are DFQATT and SNEGSKA (reference sequence). Trimming took off 3 bases at V and 2 bases at J, with 6 bases between the two ends. This CDR3 has 12 amino acids. The CDR3 DNA is TGCAGTGCTAGGACTCTCACAGATACGCAGTATTTT. This sequence encodes CSARTLTDTQYF.

This clonotype was detected a few times. The V and J genes are TRBV7-6 and TRBJ2-1, with D unclear. Germline V lookup: CDR1 SGHVS, CDR2 FNYEAQ. The CDR3 length is 15 residues. Trimming took 5 bases from V and 5 from J, leaving 16 bases between them. The CDR3 sequence: CASSLKSSGNNEQFF. The CDR3 DNA reads TGTGCCAGCAGCCTGAAGTCCAGTGGGAACAATGAGCAGTTCTTC.

The rearrangement joins TRBV2 to TRBJ1-6; D perhaps matches TRBD1 (5 bases). V lost 0 bases to trimming and J lost 12 bases, with 12 bases between them. There are 14 residues in the CDR3. Germline V gives CDR1 SNHLY, CDR2 FYNNEI. CDR3 residues: CASSEALGEVPLHF. For the CDR3, the DNA is TGTGCCAGCAGTGAAGCGCTAGGGGAGGTACCCCTCCACTTT.

The J gene is TRBJ2-5, the V gene TRBV20-1, with D tentatively TRBD2 (6 bases). The germline V and J ends were trimmed by 7 bases and 5 bases, with 17 bases remaining between them. The CDR3 sequence is 13 residues long. Per germline, CDR1 DFQATT and CDR2 SNEGSKA (reference sequence). The CDR3 here is CSVSGHTTETQYF. The CDR3 DNA reads TGCAGTGTTAGCGGTCACACCACGGAGACCCAGTACTTC.

A few counts support this clonotype. The V and J genes are TRBV4-2 and TRBJ2-5; D is uncertain. V was pared by 1 base and J by 5 bases, with 8 bases between. The CDR3 covers 13 residues. Germline V gives CDR1 LGHNA, CDR2 YNFKEQ. The CDR3, as DNA: TGTGCCAGCAGCCAAGGGGCCCCCGAGACCCAGTACTTC. This gives the protein CASSQGAPETQYF.

This clonotype was counted only a few times. The rearrangement joins TRBV20-1 to TRBJ2-7, with 9 nucleotides matching TRBD1. The germline gives CDR1 DFQATT, CDR2 SNEGSKA (reference sequence). The CDR3 sequence is 14 residues long. V lost 6 bases, J lost 3 bases, and 9 bases stayed unmatched. CDR3 residues: CSARSTGGFYEQYF. CDR3 in DNA: TGCAGTGCCCGCTCGACAGGGGGATTCTACGAGCAGTACTTC.

This clonotype showed up just a few times. CDR3 sequence reads: CSARDRIRDSLTPYSNQPQHF. DNA of the CDR3: TGCAGTGCTAGAGATCGAATCCGGGACTCACTTACCCCCTATAGCAATCAGCCCCAGCATTTT. The chain links TRBV20-1 to TRBJ1-5; a weak D match, TRBD1 (5 bases). CDR3 size: 21 residues. Trimming took off 0 bases at V and 0 bases at J, with 27 bases between the two ends. Germline V gene data show CDR1 as DFQATT and CDR2 as SNEGSKA (reference sequence).

This clonotype was recorded at least ten times. V and J are TRBV12-3 or TRBV12-4 and TRBJ1-1; D is unresolved. The CDR3 has 13 residues. V lost 4 bases, J lost 5 bases, and 11 bases lay in between. The CDR3 loop is CASSSAWATEAFF. CDR3 DNA sequence: TGTGCCAGCAGTTCCGCCTGGGCTACTGAAGCTTTCTTT.